Following are 13 T cell receptor beta chains from one sample sequenced in a study of glioma-infiltrating T cells (dated by TCRdb to 2015 to 2016). Sequencer: Illumina MiSeq. The iRepertoire nested amplicon-rescue multiplex PCR (arm-PCR) platform was used to amplify TCR alpha and beta CDR3 regions from RNA. In TCRdb, the public reads were trimmed at Q25 with fastp and aligned with MiXCR, with productive beta chains retained. Entries are consolidated by CDR3 protein sequence, retaining the most common genes and DNA. Here the sample has 300,000 to 450,000 distinct CDR3 sequences; more than 35% occur a single time. About 11% of the sample lies in the top ten. The sequenced sample was glioma tissue, nonneoplastic brain tissue, or PBMCs (not recorded which). These receptors were taken from a human donor with low-grade glioma or glioblastoma, undergoing nonglioma brain surgery, or in good health (not recorded which).

This clonotype has a count of ten or more. This chain links TRBV20-1 with TRBJ1-1, with no clear D. The V gene's germline CDR1 is DFQATT and CDR2 SNEGSKA (reference sequence). The CDR3 has 15 amino acids. Trimming cost V 6 bases and J 0 bases, with 17 bases left between them. This CDR3 is CSAPGRTGMNTEAFF. CDR3 bases: TGCAGTGCGCCCGGAAGGACGGGGATGAACACTGAAGCTTTCTTT.

The V and J genes are TRBV6-6 and TRBJ2-3; D is ambiguous. CDR3 length: 13 amino acids. The germline V and J ends were trimmed by 0 bases and 5 bases, with 6 bases remaining between them. From germline, CDR1 is MNHNY and CDR2 SVGAGI (reference sequence). Here the CDR3 DNA reads TGTGCCAGCAGTTACTCTGGGTTAGATACGCAGTATTTT. It translates to CASSYSGLDTQYF.

The sample holds a few counts of this clonotype. The V gene is TRBV20-1, the J gene TRBJ2-7; 13 bases fit TRBD2. The CDR3 runs 14 residues. Germline V gene sequence: CDR1 DFQATT, CDR2 SNEGSKA (reference sequence). The trim removed 4 bases at V and 6 bases at J, leaving 6 bases unmatched. CDR3 residues: CSATGLAGAAEQYF. CDR3 nucleotides: TGCAGTGCTACAGGACTAGCGGGAGCCGCCGAGCAGTACTTC.

As concerns this clonotype: Since a much larger clone is just one base distant, this may be a read error. The CDR3 nucleotides are TGTGCCCGCACCCGTTACCAAAGGGAGCCCGAGCAGTACTTC. It yields the protein CARTRYQREPEQYF. The J gene is TRBJ2-7, the V gene TRBV6-2 or TRBV6-3, with D possibly being TRBD2 (5 bases). Germline-derived CDR1 and CDR2 are MNHEY and SVGEGT. The CDR3 totals 14 residues. V was shortened by 11 bases and J by 6 bases, with 23 bases between the two germline ends.

The chain is built from TRBV7-9 and TRBJ2-2; D unclear. Trimming left V 5 bases short and J 9 bases short, with 10 bases between. The CDR3 totals 12 residues. Looked up from germline, CDR1 is SEHNR and CDR2 is FQNEAQ (reference sequence). The CDR3 region is CASSPRPRELFF. CDR3 sequence (DNA): TGTGCCAGCAGCCCCCGGCCGAGGGAGCTGTTTTTT.

As for this clonotype: A read error may explain this, as a much larger clone is one base away. The gene calls are TRBV6-1 and TRBJ2-7; TRBD1 might be the D (5 bases). The CDR3 spans 12 residues. The germline gives CDR1 MNHNS, CDR2 SASEGT. V dropped 8 bases and J dropped 0 bases, with 8 bases sitting between them. The CDR3 coding sequence is TGTGCCAGCGGACACGGCTCCTACGAGCAGTACTTC. Encoded protein: CASGHGSYEQYF.

This clonotype was detected many times. This chain uses TRBV6-1 with TRBJ2-3, with D unresolved. Germline V gene data show CDR1 as MNHNS and CDR2 as SASEGT. The CDR3 is 14 residues long. Trimming took 8 bases from V and 0 from J, leaving 12 bases between them. This CDR3 is CASRRAGSTDTQYF. CDR3 nucleotides: TGTGCCAGCCGCCGGGCAGGAAGCACAGATACGCAGTATTTT.

This clonotype was counted ten times or more. DNA for the CDR3: TGTGCCAGCAGTTCGACTAGCGGGATCACAGATACGCAGTATTTT. Protein product: CASSSTSGITDTQYF. This chain uses TRBV6-1 with TRBJ2-3, with TRBD2 identical over 11 bases. Looked up from germline, CDR1 is MNHNS and CDR2 is SASEGT. This CDR3 spans 15 amino acids. Trimming cost V 5 bases and J 2 bases; bases outside gene matches: 3.

As concerns this clonotype: This may arise from a read error, as a much more abundant clone is one base away. This chain links TRBV27 with TRBJ1-1; D ambiguous. With 8 bases removed from V and 1 base from J, the gap between germline ends came to 11 bases. CDR1 MNHEY and CDR2 SMNVEV come from the germline V gene (reference sequence). The CDR3 runs 13 residues. CDR3 sequence: CASHPGENTEAFF. The DNA for the CDR3 is TGTGCCAGCCACCCGGGAGAGAACACTGAAGCTTTCTTT.

The sample holds a few counts of this clonotype. CDR3 protein: CASSEAGSRGNEQFF. The CDR3 region has the DNA TGTGCCAGCAGTGAAGCGGGTAGCCGGGGAAATGAGCAGTTCTTC. J is TRBJ2-1 and V is TRBV2, with D perhaps TRBD2 (5 bases). This CDR3 is built from 15 residues. V was cut by 0 bases and J by 7 bases, with 13 bases left in between. CDR1 is SNHLY and CDR2 is FYNNEI in the germline V gene.

This clonotype came up a few times. The CDR3, as DNA: TGCGCCAGCAGCCAAGATTGGGAGAGCTCCTACAATGAGCAGTTCTTC. It encodes CASSQDWESSYNEQFF. This chain links TRBV4-3 with TRBJ2-1, with D perhaps matching TRBD2 (5 bases). Trimming took off 0 bases at V and 0 bases at J, with 9 bases between the two ends. CDR1 and CDR2 from the germline V gene are LGHNA and YSLEER. The CDR3 contains 16 residues.

On this clonotype itself: Since a much larger clone is just one base distant, this may be a read error. J is TRBJ2-7 and V is TRBV15, with TRBD2 as a possible D gene (6 bases). Germline CDR1 and CDR2: LNHNV and YYDKDF (reference sequence). V lost 2 bases and J lost 5, with 22 bases in between. CDR3 length equals 17 residues. The CDR3 DNA is TGTGCCACCAGCAGACTCAACCGGGACTCTCGTGGCAACGAGCAGTACTTC. Its protein product is CATSRLNRDSRGNEQYF.

Of note for this clonotype: This clone may be a read error of a much larger clone one base away. The rearrangement uses TRBV11-2 and TRBJ2-3; 14 nucleotides match TRBD2. CDR1 is SGHAT, CDR2 FQNNGV, per germline. The CDR3 has 18 amino acids. In DNA, the CDR3 is TGTGCCCGCAGACGGACTAGCGGGAGGAGGGCTAGCACAGATACGCAGTATTTT. Protein: CARRRTSGRRASTDTQYF.